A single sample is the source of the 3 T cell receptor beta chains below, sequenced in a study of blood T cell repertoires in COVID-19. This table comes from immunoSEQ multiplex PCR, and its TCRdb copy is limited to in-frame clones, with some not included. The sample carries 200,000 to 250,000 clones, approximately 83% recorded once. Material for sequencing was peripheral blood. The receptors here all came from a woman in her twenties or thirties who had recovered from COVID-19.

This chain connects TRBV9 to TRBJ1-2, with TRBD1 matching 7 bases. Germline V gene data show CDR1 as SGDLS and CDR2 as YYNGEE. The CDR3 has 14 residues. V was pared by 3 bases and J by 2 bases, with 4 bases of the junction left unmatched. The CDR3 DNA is TGTGCCAGCAGCGGCCGACAGGGAAACTATGGCTACACCTTC. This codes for CASSGRQGNYGYTF.

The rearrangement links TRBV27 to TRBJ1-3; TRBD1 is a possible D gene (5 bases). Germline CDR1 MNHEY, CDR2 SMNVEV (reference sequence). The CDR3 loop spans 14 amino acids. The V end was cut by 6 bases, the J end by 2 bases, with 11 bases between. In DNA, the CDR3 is TGTGCCAGCAGCCCCTGGGGGGCTGGAAACACCATATATTTT. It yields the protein CASSPWGAGNTIYF.

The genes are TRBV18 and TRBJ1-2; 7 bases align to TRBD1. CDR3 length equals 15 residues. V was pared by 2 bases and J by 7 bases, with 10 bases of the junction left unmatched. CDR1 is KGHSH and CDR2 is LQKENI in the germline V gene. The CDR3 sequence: CASSPGGGATLGYTF. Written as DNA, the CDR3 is TGTGCCAGCTCACCAGGAGGGGGCGCAACCCTTGGCTACACCTTC.